Sequencing of this T cell receptor (beta chain) was carried out in a study of cytomegalovirus exposure and HLA in healthy donors. Overall study context: An earlier analysis identified fewer than 130 million unique TCR beta sequences in about 190 million T cells. Findings and caveats of the study: Trimming of TCR beta V- and J-genes showed a link, identified in a later analysis, to a missense DCLRE1C variant. Some V segments (TRBV6-2 and TRBV6-3 among them) were excluded as indistinguishable.

As regards this clone: The antigen remains undetermined.

Germline V gives CDR1 MRHNA, CDR2 SNTAGT. With V trimmed by 0 bases and J by 6 bases, 8 bases remained unmatched. This CDR3 has 17 amino acids. Both 60 Vbeta primers and 13 Jbeta primers went into the PCR. Sequencing used immunoSEQ multiplex PCR; TCRdb keeps in-frame clones, though not all of them. The data contain about 140,000 clones, roughly 70% of them singletons. Sequencing was performed on PBMCs. The sequence derives from a man aged 30 to 39 in good health and CMV-seropositive. J is TRBJ2-2 and V is TRBV6-4, with 9 bases that match TRBD1. Here the CDR3 DNA reads TGTGCCAGCAGTGACTCGGACACAGGGGGCGCATCCGGGGAGCTGTTTTTT. Protein: CASSDSDTGGASGELFF.